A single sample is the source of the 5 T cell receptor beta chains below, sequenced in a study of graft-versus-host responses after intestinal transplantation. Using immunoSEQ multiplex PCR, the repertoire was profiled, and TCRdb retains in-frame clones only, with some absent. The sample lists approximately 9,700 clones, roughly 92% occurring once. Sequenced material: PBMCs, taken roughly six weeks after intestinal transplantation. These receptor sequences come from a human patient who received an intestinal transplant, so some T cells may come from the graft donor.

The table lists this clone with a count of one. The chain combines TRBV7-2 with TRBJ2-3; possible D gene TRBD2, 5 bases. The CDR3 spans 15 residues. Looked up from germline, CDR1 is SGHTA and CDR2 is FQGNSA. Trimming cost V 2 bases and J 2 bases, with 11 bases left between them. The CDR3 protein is CASSLPRAATDTQYF. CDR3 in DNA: TGTGCCAGCAGCTTACCTCGAGCGGCCACAGATACGCAGTATTTT. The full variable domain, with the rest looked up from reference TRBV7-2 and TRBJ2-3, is GAGVSQSPSNKVTEKGKDVELRCDPISGHTALYWYRQSLGQGLEFLIYFQGNSAPDKSGLPSDRFSAERTGGSVSTLTIQRTQQEDSAVYLCASSLPRAATDTQYFGPGTRLTVL.

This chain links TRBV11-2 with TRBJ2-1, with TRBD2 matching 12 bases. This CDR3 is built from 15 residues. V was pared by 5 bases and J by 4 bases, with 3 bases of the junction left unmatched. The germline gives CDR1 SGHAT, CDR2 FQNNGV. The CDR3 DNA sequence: TGTGCCAGCAGCACTAGCGGGGGGATATACAATGAGCAGTTCTTC. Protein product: CASSTSGGIYNEQFF. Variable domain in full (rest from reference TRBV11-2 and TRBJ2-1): EAGVAQSPRYKIIEKRQSVAFWCNPISGHATLYWYQQILGQGPKLLIQFQNNGVVDDSQLPKDRFSAERLKGVDSTLKIQPAKLEDSAVYLCASSTSGGIYNEQFFGPGTRLTVL.

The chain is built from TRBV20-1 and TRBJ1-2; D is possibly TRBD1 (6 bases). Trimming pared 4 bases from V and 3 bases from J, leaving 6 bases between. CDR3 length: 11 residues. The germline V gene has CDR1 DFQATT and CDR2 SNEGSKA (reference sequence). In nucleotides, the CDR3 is TGCAGTGCTAACAGGGACTATGGCTACACCTTC. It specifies CSANRDYGYTF.

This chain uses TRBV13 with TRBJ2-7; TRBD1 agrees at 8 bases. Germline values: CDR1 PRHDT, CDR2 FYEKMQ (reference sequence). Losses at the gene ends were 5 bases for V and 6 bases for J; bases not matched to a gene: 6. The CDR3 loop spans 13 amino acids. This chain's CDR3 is CASSPEDRAEQYF. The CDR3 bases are TGTGCCAGCAGCCCCGAGGACAGGGCCGAGCAGTACTTC.

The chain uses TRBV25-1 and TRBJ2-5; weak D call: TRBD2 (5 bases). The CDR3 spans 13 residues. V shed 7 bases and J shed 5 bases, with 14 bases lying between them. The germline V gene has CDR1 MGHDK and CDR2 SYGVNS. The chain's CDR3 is CASKSSGMETQYF. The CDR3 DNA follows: TGTGCCAGCAAATCATCGGGGATGGAGACCCAGTACTTC.